The clone carrying this T cell receptor beta chain was counted a few times. Its antigen is unknown. The sample originates from a study of beta chain features in type 1 diabetes. Notes on the study in general: All four CD4+ subsets from Type 1 diabetes patients carried moderately but significantly shorter TCRB CDR3s. cDNA-based sequencing might over-represent cells highly expressing TCR.

Every participating donor gave one draw, a heparinised blood sample averaging about 100 mL. Every isolated RNA sample was fully reverse transcribed, so sequencing captured expressed TCRB transcripts. For naive, central memory and regulatory T cell samples, reads averaged around 3.8 million. Sequencing was performed with immunoSEQ multiplex PCR; in TCRdb, only in-frame clones are kept and a portion is missing. The sample records hundreds of thousands of clones, approximately 11% being singletons. Germline trimming cut 6 bases from V and 9 bases from J; bases unmatched to any gene: 11. Germline V gene lookup returns CDR1 SGHVS and CDR2 FNYEAQ. CDR3 length: 16 amino acids.

The rearrangement joins TRBV7-6 to TRBJ2-1; 13 nucleotides line up with TRBD2. Material for sequencing was naive CD4+ T cells from blood. This receptor was identified in a man aged 30 to 39 with type 1 diabetes. In nucleotides, the CDR3 is TGTGCCAGCAGTTCGTCGATACTAGCGGGGGGGGTTGAGCAGTTCTTC. Protein product: CASSSSILAGGVEQFF.